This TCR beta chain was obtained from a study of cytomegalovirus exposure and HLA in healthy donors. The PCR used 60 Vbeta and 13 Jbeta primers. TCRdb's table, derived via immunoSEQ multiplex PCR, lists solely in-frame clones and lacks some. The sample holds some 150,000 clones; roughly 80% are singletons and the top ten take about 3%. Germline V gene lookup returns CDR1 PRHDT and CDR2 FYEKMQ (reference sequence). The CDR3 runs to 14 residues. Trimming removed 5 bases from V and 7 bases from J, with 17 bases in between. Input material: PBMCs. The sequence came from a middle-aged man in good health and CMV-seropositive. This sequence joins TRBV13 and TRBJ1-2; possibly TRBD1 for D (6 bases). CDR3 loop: CASSPFKGESGYTF. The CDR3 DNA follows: TGTGCCAGCAGCCCCTTTAAGGGGGAGAGTGGCTACACCTTC.